The T cell receptor (beta chain) under discussion was sequenced for a study of blood T cell repertoires in COVID-19. The overall study: Acute and convalescent COVID-19 specimens originated in the United States, Italy and Spain. Nucleic acid was either cDNA or gDNA, and it came from T cells, B-cell-depleted T cells, or PBMCs.

Germline lookup yields CDR1 SGHTA and CDR2 FQGTGA. J lost 5 bases, V lost 5 bases, and 10 bases had no gene match. This CDR3 is built from 16 residues. Authors' analysis steps: Counts of nucleated cells, estimated from reference gene primer amplification, were obtained. Clones were read by immunoSEQ multiplex PCR, and TCRdb kept only the in-frame ones, dropping some. The DNA was the basis for D and trimming; V, J and clone size are from that table. This sample has 200,000 to 250,000 clones; approximately 80% occur once, and the top ten carry around 18%. The gene calls are TRBV7-3 and TRBJ2-2; TRBD2 matches 8 bases. This sequence was found in a woman aged 80 or over with active or convalescent COVID-19. The source material was peripheral blood. CDR3 sequence (DNA): TGTGCCAGCAGCCCCGGGGGGGCGATGGGTACCGGGGAGCTGTTTTTT. Translation gives CASSPGGAMGTGELFF.